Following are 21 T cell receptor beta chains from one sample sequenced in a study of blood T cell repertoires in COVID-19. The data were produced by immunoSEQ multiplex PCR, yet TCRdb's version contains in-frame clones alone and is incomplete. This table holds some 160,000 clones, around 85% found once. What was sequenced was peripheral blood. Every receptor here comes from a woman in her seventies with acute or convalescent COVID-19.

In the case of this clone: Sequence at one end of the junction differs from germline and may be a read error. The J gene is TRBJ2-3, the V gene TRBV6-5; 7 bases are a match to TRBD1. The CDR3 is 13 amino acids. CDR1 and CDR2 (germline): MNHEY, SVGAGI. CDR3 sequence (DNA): TGTGCCAGCAGTCCGGGGACAGCCCTACATTTAAGTTTT. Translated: CASSPGTALHLSF.

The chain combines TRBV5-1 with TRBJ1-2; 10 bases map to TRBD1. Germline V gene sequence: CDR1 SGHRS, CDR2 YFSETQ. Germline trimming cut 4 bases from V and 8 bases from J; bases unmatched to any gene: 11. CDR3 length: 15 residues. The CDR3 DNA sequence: TGCGCCAGCAGCCTCAGACAGGGGGCCGGGCGAGGCTACACCTTC. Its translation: CASSLRQGAGRGYTF.

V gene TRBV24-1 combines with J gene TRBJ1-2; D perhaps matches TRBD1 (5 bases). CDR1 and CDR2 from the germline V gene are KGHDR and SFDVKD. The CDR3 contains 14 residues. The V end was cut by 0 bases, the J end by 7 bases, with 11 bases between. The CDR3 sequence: CATSDLSGGSGYTF. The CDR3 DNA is TGTGCCACCAGTGATTTGAGCGGGGGGAGTGGCTACACCTTC.

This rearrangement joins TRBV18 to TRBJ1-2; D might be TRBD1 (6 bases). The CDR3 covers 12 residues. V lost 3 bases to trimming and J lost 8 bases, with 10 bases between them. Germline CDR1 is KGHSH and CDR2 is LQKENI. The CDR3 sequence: CASSPQGIGYTF. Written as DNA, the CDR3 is TGTGCCAGCTCACCGCAGGGGATCGGCTACACCTTC.

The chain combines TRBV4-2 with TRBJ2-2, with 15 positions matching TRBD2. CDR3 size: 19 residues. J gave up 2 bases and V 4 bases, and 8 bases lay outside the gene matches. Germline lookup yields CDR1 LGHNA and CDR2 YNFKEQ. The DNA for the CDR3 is TGTGCCAGCAGCCGAATCGGGACTAGCGGGGGGACTAACACCGGGGAGCTGTTTTTT. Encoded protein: CASSRIGTSGGTNTGELFF.

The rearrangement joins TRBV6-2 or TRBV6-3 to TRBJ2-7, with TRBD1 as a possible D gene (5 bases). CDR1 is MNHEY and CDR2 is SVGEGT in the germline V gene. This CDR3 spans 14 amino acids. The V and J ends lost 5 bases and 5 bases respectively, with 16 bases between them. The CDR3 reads CASSQSRVIHEQYF. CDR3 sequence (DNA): TGTGCCAGCAGTCAAAGCAGGGTTATCCACGAGCAGTACTTC.

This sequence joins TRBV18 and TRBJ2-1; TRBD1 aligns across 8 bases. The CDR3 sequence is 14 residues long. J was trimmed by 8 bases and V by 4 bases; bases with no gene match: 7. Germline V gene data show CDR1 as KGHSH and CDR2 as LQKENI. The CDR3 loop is CASSLGQGFDEQFF. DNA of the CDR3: TGTGCCAGCTCACTCGGACAGGGTTTCGATGAGCAGTTCTTC. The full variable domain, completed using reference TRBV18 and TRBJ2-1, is NAGVMQNPRHLVRRRGQEARLRCSPMKGHSHVYWYRQLPEEGLKFMVYLQKENIIDESGMPKERFSAEFPKEGPSILRIQQVVRGDSAAYFCASSLGQGFDEQFFGPGTRLTVL.

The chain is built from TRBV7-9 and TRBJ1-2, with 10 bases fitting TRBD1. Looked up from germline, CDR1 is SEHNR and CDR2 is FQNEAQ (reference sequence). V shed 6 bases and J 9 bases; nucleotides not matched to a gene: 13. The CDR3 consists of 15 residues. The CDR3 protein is CASSAQDRGAGSYTF. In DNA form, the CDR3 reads TGTGCCAGCAGTGCTCAGGACAGGGGGGCTGGGAGCTACACCTTC.

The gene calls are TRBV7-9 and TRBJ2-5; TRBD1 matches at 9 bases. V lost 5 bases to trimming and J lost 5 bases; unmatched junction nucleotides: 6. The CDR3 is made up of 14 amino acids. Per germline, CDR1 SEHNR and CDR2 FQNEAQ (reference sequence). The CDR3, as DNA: TGTGCCAGCAGCACATCTGGACAGGGGGAGACCCAGTACTTC. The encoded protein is CASSTSGQGETQYF.

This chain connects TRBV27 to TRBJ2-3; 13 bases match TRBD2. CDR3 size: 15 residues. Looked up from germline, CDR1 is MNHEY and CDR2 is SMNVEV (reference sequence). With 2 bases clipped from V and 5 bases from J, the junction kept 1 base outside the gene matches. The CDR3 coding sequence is TGTGCCAGCAGTTTAGGGACTAGCGGGAAAGATACGCAGTATTTT. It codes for CASSLGTSGKDTQYF.

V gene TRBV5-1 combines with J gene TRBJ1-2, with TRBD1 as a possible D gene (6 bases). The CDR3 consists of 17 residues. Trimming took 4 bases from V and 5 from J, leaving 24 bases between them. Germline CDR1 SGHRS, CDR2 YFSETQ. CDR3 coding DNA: TGCGCCAGCAGCCCTGGGCCTCAACAGGGTCAGGTGTATGGCTACACCTTC. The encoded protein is CASSPGPQQGQVYGYTF.

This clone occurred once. The CDR3 DNA sequence: TGTGCCAGTAGTATCCAGGGTGGCTATGGCTACACCTTC. Its translation: CASSIQGGYGYTF. The chain recombines TRBV19 with TRBJ1-2; tentative D call: TRBD1 (5 bases). Germline V gives CDR1 LNHDA, CDR2 SQIVND (reference sequence). The CDR3 consists of 13 residues. The V gene lost 3 bases and the J gene lost 4 bases, with 9 bases spanning the gap.

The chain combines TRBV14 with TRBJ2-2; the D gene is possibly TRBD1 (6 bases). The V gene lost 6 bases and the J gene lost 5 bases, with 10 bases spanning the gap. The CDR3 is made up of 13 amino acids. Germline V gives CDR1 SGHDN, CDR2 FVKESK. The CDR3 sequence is CASRAQGTGELFF. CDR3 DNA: TGTGCCAGCAGGGCACAGGGAACCGGGGAGCTGTTTTTT.

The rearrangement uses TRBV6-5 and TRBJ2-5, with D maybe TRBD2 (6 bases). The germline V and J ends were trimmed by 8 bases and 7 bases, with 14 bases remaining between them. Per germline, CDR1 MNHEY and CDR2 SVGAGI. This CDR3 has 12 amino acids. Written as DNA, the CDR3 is TGTGCCAGCGCGGAGGGCTTAGGGACCCAGTACTTC. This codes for CASAEGLGTQYF.

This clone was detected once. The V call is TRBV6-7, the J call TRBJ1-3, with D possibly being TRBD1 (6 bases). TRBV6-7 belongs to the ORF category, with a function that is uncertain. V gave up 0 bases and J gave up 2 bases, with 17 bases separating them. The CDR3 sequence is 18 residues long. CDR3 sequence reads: CASSYSLQGVSAGNTIYF. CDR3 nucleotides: TGTGCCAGCAGTTACTCCCTACAGGGAGTGTCCGCTGGAAACACCATATATTTT.

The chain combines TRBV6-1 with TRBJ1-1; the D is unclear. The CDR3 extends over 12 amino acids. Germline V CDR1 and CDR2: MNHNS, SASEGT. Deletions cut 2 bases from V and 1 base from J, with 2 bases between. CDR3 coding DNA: TGTGCCAGCAGTGAACGGAACACTGAAGCTTTCTTT. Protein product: CASSERNTEAFF.

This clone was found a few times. The CDR3 protein is CASSFPQGYEQYF. CDR3 DNA: TGTGCCAGCAGCTTCCCGCAGGGCTACGAGCAGTACTTC. The V call is TRBV5-5, the J call TRBJ2-7, with a weak D call TRBD1 (5 bases). V was shortened by 2 bases and J by 3 bases, with 9 bases between the two germline ends. Germline loops: CDR1 SGHKS, CDR2 YYEKEE (reference sequence). This CDR3 comprises 13 residues.

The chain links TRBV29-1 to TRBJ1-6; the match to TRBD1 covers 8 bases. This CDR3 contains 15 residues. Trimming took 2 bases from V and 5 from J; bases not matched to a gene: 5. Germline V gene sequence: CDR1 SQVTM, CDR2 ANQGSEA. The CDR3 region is CSVELGTGHNSPLHF. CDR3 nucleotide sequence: TGCAGCGTTGAACTTGGGACAGGCCATAATTCACCCCTCCACTTT.

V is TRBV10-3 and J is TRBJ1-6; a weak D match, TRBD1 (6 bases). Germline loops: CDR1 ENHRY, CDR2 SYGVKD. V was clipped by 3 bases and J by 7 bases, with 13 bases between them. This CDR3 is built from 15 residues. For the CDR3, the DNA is TGTGCCATCAGTGAACAGGGAGAAATCAATTCACCCCTCCACTTT. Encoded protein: CAISEQGEINSPLHF.

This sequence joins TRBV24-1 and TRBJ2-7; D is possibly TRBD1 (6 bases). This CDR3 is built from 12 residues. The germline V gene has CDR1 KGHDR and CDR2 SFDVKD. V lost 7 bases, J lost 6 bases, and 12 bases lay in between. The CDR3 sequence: CATRGRGIEQYF. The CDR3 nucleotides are TGTGCCACCAGGGGCAGGGGAATCGAGCAGTACTTC.

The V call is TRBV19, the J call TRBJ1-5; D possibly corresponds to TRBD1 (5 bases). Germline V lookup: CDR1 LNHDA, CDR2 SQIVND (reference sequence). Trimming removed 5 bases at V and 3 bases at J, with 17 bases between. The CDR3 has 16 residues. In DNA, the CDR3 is TGTGCCAGTAGTGACGGGACGGGGACTTACAATCAGCCCCAGCATTTT. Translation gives CASSDGTGTYNQPQHF.